The rows below give T cell receptor beta chains drawn from one sample of a study of T cell responses to AZD1222 COVID-19 vaccine. Sequencing was performed with immunoSEQ multiplex PCR; in TCRdb, only in-frame clones are kept and a portion is missing. The sample shows 90,000 to 100,000 clones, 80% to 90% of them seen only once. The starting material was peripheral blood, obtained on day 0 of AZD1222 vaccination. The receptors stem from an adult in good health. Both conserved end residues are part of each CDR3. A D gene is named only where the DNA matches it firmly. A row's size may be missing; if present it is once, few, many or a size class.

V gene	clone size	J gene	D gene	CDR3 DNA	CDR3 protein
TRBV5-4	NA	TRBJ2-7	NA	TGTGCCAGCAGCCTAAACTACGAGCAGTACTTC	CASSLNYEQYF
TRBV5-6	NA	TRBJ1-2	NA	TGTGCCAGCAGCTTGGTGTTTAGAACTTATGGCTACACCTTC	CASSLVFRTYGYTF
TRBV4-3	NA	TRBJ1-2	NA	TGCGCCAGAAAACCGAGGGGGGGCTACACCTTC	CARKPRGGYTF
TRBV9	NA	TRBJ1-4	NA	TGTGCCAGCAGCGTAGTCGCGGGGGGAGGTAATGAAAAACTGTTTTTT	CASSVVAGGGNEKLFF
TRBV6-2/TRBV6-3	NA	TRBJ2-7	TRBD2	TGTGCCAGCAGTTCGGGACTAGCGATCGGGGGCGAGCAGTACTTC	CASSSGLAIGGEQYF
TRBV25-1	NA	TRBJ2-2	NA	TGTGCCAGCAGTGACGTCTTGTCTACTAGTAACGGGGAGCTGTTTTTT	CASSDVLSTSNGELFF
TRBV4-3	NA	TRBJ1-6	NA	TGCGCCAGCAGCCAAGCGACACGGAGCTCCTATAATTCACCCCTCCACTTT	CASSQATRSSYNSPLHF
TRBV11-2	NA	TRBJ2-2	TRBD2	TGTGCCAGCAGCTTTCAGCCGGGGGGCACCGGGGAGCTGTTTTTT	CASSFQPGGTGELFF
TRBV9	NA	TRBJ1-6	NA	TGTGCCAGCAGCAACGGACTCCAAAATTCACCCCTCCACTTT	CASSNGLQNSPLHF
TRBV28	NA	TRBJ2-7	NA	TGTGTCAGTTTGGGCTACTCCTACGAGCAGTACTTC	CVSLGYSYEQYF
TRBV5-5	NA	TRBJ2-7	NA	TGTGCCAGCAGCTACACAGCTTCTCTGGGATACGAGCAGTACTTC	CASSYTASLGYEQYF
TRBV7-2	NA	TRBJ2-5	NA	TGTGCCAGCAGCTCCAGACAGCAAGAGACCCAGTACTTC	CASSSRQQETQYF
TRBV14	NA	TRBJ2-1	TRBD2	TGTGCCAGCAGCCCCCTCGGACTAGCGGGTGAGCAGTTCTTC	CASSPLGLAGEQFF
TRBV28	NA	TRBJ2-7	NA	TGTGCCAGCACCCAAGCCGGACAGCCTACTCGGCACGAGCAGTACTTC	CASTQAGQPTRHEQYF
TRBV20-1	NA	TRBJ2-3	NA	TGCAGTGCTAGTCCTGGGAGTGGTAAAGATACGCAGTATTTT	CSASPGSGKDTQYF
TRBV7-8	once	TRBJ1-2	NA	TGTGCCAGCAGCTTAGAGGGCGGCAGGGTGGGCTATGGCTACACCTTC	CASSLEGGRVGYGYTF
TRBV25-1	few	TRBJ1-6	TRBD1	TGTGCCAGCACCACAGGGGGTGAATCACCCCTCCACTTT	CASTTGGESPLHF
TRBV10-3	once	TRBJ2-3	NA	TGTGCCATCAGCCTCGGTACAGATACGCAGTATTTT	CAISLGTDTQYF
TRBV18	NA	TRBJ1-5	NA	TGTGCCAGCTCACGGGGGAGCAATCAGCCCCAGCATTTT	CASSRGSNQPQHF
TRBV7-8	few	TRBJ1-1	NA	TGTGCCAGCAGCTTAGAAGAGCGGGTGGGTGAAGCTTTCTTT	CASSLEERVGEAFF
TRBV7-3	NA	TRBJ2-3	TRBD2	TGTGCCAGCAGCTTCCTTTCGGCGGGGGGACGCGGAGATACGCAGTATTTT	CASSFLSAGGRGDTQYF
TRBV7-3	NA	TRBJ2-5	NA	TGTGCCAGCAGCTTAACAAGGGGGTCCGGGGAGACCCAGTACTTC	CASSLTRGSGETQYF
TRBV2	NA	TRBJ1-1	TRBD1	TGTGCCAGCAGCAACAGGGGTTCCGCTGAAGCTTTCTTT	CASSNRGSAEAFF
TRBV27	NA	TRBJ1-5	NA	TGTGCCAGCAGTCGAGGGCCTGAAAATAATCAGCCCCAGCATTTT	CASSRGPENNQPQHF